The entry below describes one T cell receptor (beta chain). What it recognizes is unknown. These data originate in a study of shared clonotypes between healthy human individuals. Study as a whole: Per donor, three plates held CD4 naive cells, three held CD4 memory, two held CD8 naive and one held CD8 memory.

CDR1 is MDHEN and CDR2 is SYDVKM in the germline V gene. The CDR3 loop spans 15 amino acids. Unmatched junction bases numbered 7, after V lost 8 bases and J lost 0 bases. Samples underwent the assay at deep level. Clones were sequenced by immunoSEQ multiplex PCR, and TCRdb holds only the in-frame ones, with some missing. The sample has just over 2,000,000 clones; 95% are singletons. Study-level points and caveats: Among non-shared clonotypes, generation probabilities were lower than among those shared by all four donors. The study found approximately 5% of naive CD4 clonotypes shared across a few donors.

Sequenced material: naive CD4+ T cells sorted from blood. Subset given: CD45RA+ positively selected. The chain has TRBV28 and TRBJ2-3, with 8 bases aligning to TRBD2. This clonotype was sampled from a man aged 18 to 30 in good health. The CDR3 coding sequence is TGTGCCAGCGGTCGCGGGACTAGTAGCACAGATACGCAGTATTTT. This encodes CASGRGTSSTDTQYF.